This T cell receptor (beta chain) was recovered during a study of shared clonotypes between healthy human individuals. The wider study: CD4 naive and CD4 memory each took three plates per donor, while CD8 naive took two and CD8 memory one.

Profiled with immunoSEQ multiplex PCR; TCRdb holds only in-frame clones, not every one. The table lists nearly 1 million clones, around three quarters of them singletons. V gave up 7 bases and J gave up 5 bases; unmatched junction bases: 10. The CDR3 is 14 amino acids. CDR1 is MNHEY, CDR2 SVGAGI, per germline. V and J are TRBV6-5 and TRBJ2-5; the match to TRBD2 covers 7 bases. This clonotype originated in a man aged 18 to 30 in good health. Input material: memory CD4+ T cells sorted from blood. Sample subset: CD45RA-negative fraction. The CDR3 DNA reads TGTGCCAGCACCTTCGGGAGGCAATTGGAGACCCAGTACTTC. Residues: CASTFGRQLETQYF.